This passage covers 26 T cell receptor beta chains from one sample sequenced in a study of long-term antiretroviral therapy in people with HIV. The assay, immunoSEQ v3.0, was run at survey level. Sequencing used immunoSEQ multiplex PCR; TCRdb keeps in-frame clones, though not all of them. The sample yields fewer than 20,000 clones, less than 85% seen once. The sequencing used unsorted PBMCs, collected at the start of antiretroviral therapy. The receptors here all came from a man between 25 and 39 years old with HIV.

The J gene is TRBJ2-3, the V gene TRBV5-5; 9 bases are a match to TRBD1. The junction had 4 bases not matched to a gene; V was cut back by 4 bases and J by 4 bases. The CDR3 totals 14 residues. Per germline, CDR1 SGHKS and CDR2 YYEKEE (reference sequence). CDR3 in amino acids: CASSPGQGADTQYF. The CDR3 bases are TGTGCCAGCAGCCCGGGACAGGGCGCAGATACGCAGTATTTT.

The V call is TRBV14, the J call TRBJ2-7; 7 nucleotides match TRBD1. Trimming cost V 3 bases and J 3 bases; bases outside gene matches: 8. The CDR3 spans 15 residues. Per germline, CDR1 SGHDN and CDR2 FVKESK. DNA for the CDR3: TGTGCCAGCAGCCAGGACAGGAATTTCCTCTACGAGCAGTACTTC. Protein product: CASSQDRNFLYEQYF.

CDR3 nucleotide sequence: TGTGCCAGCAGAATGGGTCGTGAGCAGTTCTTC. Translating gives CASRMGREQFF. The chain links TRBV28 to TRBJ2-1, with no clear D. The CDR3 spans 11 residues. Deletions cut 6 bases from V and 9 bases from J, with 9 bases between. The V gene's germline CDR1 is MDHEN and CDR2 SYDVKM.

The J gene is TRBJ1-2, the V gene TRBV18; possibly TRBD1 for D (6 bases). V lost 1 base, J lost 0 bases, and 21 bases lay in between. The CDR3 contains 19 residues. Per the germline V gene, CDR1 is KGHSH and CDR2 is LQKENI. As DNA, the CDR3 is TGTGCCAGCTCACCACAACAGCCGTCGGGACACGAGACTAACTATGGCTACACCTTC. Protein: CASSPQQPSGHETNYGYTF.

The chain links TRBV7-3 to TRBJ2-3, with TRBD1 matching over 9 bases. Germline-derived CDR1 and CDR2 are SGHTA and FQGTGA. This CDR3 contains 15 residues. With V trimmed by 4 bases and J by 2 bases, 4 bases remained unmatched. CDR3 bases: TGTGCCAGCAGCTGGACAGGGGATGACACAGATACGCAGTATTTT. Translated, it gives CASSWTGDDTDTQYF.

This clone appeared once. This sequence joins TRBV4-2 and TRBJ2-7, with D perhaps being TRBD1 or TRBD2 (5 bases each). Germline V gives CDR1 LGHNA, CDR2 YNFKEQ. Trimming took off 1 base at V and 5 bases at J, with 6 bases between the two ends. The CDR3 runs to 12 residues. The CDR3 DNA sequence: TGTGCCAGCAGCCAAGGGGACCACGAGCAGTACTTC. This codes for CASSQGDHEQYF.

The V gene is TRBV28, the J gene TRBJ2-7; TRBD1 matches 8 bases. The CDR3 is 19 amino acids. From germline, CDR1 is MDHEN and CDR2 SYDVKM. Trimming at V came to 3 bases and at J to 0 bases, leaving 16 bases not matched to a gene. CDR3 in DNA: TGTGCCAGCAGTTTCCAGAAGGGACAGGATTGGCTAAGCTCCTACGAGCAGTACTTC. Protein: CASSFQKGQDWLSSYEQYF.

V usage is TRBV11-2 and J usage is TRBJ2-3; unclear D gene. Trimming cost V 4 bases and J 3 bases, with 2 bases left between them. This CDR3 has 11 amino acids. Per germline, CDR1 SGHAT and CDR2 FQNNGV. The CDR3 DNA follows: TGTGCCAGCAGCTCGACAGATACGCAGTATTTT. As protein: CASSSTDTQYF.

This clone was observed a few times. The same CDR3 also results from other DNA sequences found in this sample. V is TRBV10-2 and J is TRBJ2-7, with 7 bases aligning to TRBD1. Trimming cost V 0 bases and J 3 bases; bases outside gene matches: 8. Germline lookup yields CDR1 WSHSY and CDR2 SAAADI. This CDR3 contains 16 residues. CDR3 sequence: CASSESGGQGDYEQYF. In DNA, the CDR3 is TGCGCCAGCAGTGAGTCTGGTGGGCAGGGGGACTACGAGCAGTACTTC.

The chain combines TRBV29-1 with TRBJ2-7; 8 bases match TRBD2. From germline, CDR1 is SQVTM and CDR2 ANQGSEA. This CDR3 is 14 amino acids long. Trimming cost V 1 base and J 4 bases; bases outside gene matches: 6. The CDR3 here is CSVEAPGGPYEQYF. Written as DNA, the CDR3 is TGCAGCGTTGAAGCTCCGGGAGGGCCGTACGAGCAGTACTTC.

The V call is TRBV18, the J call TRBJ1-2; D unresolved. Germline CDR1 is KGHSH and CDR2 is LQKENI. The length of the CDR3 is 15 residues. V lost 0 bases, J lost 7 bases, and 15 bases lay in between. For the CDR3, the DNA is TGTGCCAGCTCACCACCGGTACGGGGTAACGGTGGCTACACCTTC. Protein product: CASSPPVRGNGGYTF.

V and J are TRBV4-3 and TRBJ2-1; D remains ambiguous. The germline V and J ends were trimmed by 0 bases and 0 bases, with 6 bases remaining between them. There are 15 residues in the CDR3. CDR1 is LGHNA, CDR2 YSLEER, per germline. DNA for the CDR3: TGCGCCAGCAGCCAAGAGACGGACTCCTACAATGAGCAGTTCTTC. Its translation is CASSQETDSYNEQFF.

The genes are TRBV5-5 and TRBJ1-2; 9 nucleotides line up with TRBD1. Per germline, CDR1 SGHKS and CDR2 YYEKEE (reference sequence). The CDR3 totals 16 residues. Unmatched junction bases numbered 7, after V lost 2 bases and J lost 2 bases. CDR3 residues: CASSFSRQGGNYGYTF. As DNA, the CDR3 is TGTGCCAGCAGCTTCTCGAGACAGGGGGGAAACTATGGCTACACCTTC.

V gene TRBV6-6 combines with J gene TRBJ1-3; no clear D. CDR3 size: 14 residues. Trimming took 7 bases from V and 0 from J, leaving 10 bases between them. CDR1 is MNHNY and CDR2 is SVGAGI in the germline V gene (reference sequence). This CDR3 reads CASNLQDSGNTIYF. The CDR3 coding sequence is TGTGCCAGCAATCTTCAAGACTCTGGAAACACCATATATTTT.

This chain uses TRBV11-2 with TRBJ1-5; the match to TRBD1 covers 7 bases. The V and J ends lost 4 bases and 2 bases, in that order; junction bases with no gene match: 5. From germline, CDR1 is SGHAT and CDR2 FQNNGV. The CDR3 spans 15 residues. The CDR3 sequence is CASSSTGDGNQPQHF. CDR3 DNA: TGTGCCAGCAGCTCCACAGGGGACGGCAATCAGCCCCAGCATTTT.

The chain is built from TRBV6-5 and TRBJ2-3; 10 bases line up with TRBD2. CDR3 size: 15 residues. CDR1 MNHEY and CDR2 SVGAGI come from the germline V gene. Germline trimming cut 1 base from V and 6 bases from J; bases unmatched to any gene: 4. CDR3 amino acids: CASSYLSGGADTQYF. The CDR3 bases are TGTGCCAGCAGTTACTTAAGCGGGGGGGCGGATACGCAGTATTTT.

The chain couples TRBV5-4 to TRBJ1-1; perhaps TRBD1 as D (5 bases). V lost 4 bases and J 14 bases, leaving 18 bases between the germline ends. The CDR3 contains 12 residues. Germline V gene sequence: CDR1 SGHNT, CDR2 YYREEE (reference sequence). The CDR3 DNA is TGTGCCAGCAGCCAATCGGGTGAGGGACTCTTCTTT. Translated: CASSQSGEGLFF.

V is TRBV7-2 and J is TRBJ2-3; D gene ambiguous. The ends were cut back, 2 bases at V and 5 bases at J, with 2 bases in the middle. The CDR3 is made up of 11 amino acids. In germline, CDR1 is SGHTA, CDR2 FQGNSA. CDR3 protein: CASSLRDTQYF. DNA of the CDR3: TGTGCCAGCAGCTTACGAGATACGCAGTATTTT.

CDR3 DNA sequence: TGTGCCAGCAGTCCTAGCGGGAGGTACAATGAGCAGTTCTTC. This codes for CASSPSGRYNEQFF. The genes are TRBV25-1 and TRBJ2-1, with TRBD2 matching 11 bases. The CDR3 is made up of 14 amino acids. Trimming cost V 5 bases and J 4 bases; bases outside gene matches: 1. Germline CDR1 MGHDK, CDR2 SYGVNS.

V and J are TRBV7-9 and TRBJ1-4; D might be TRBD1 (6 bases). V lost 5 bases and J 8 bases, leaving 15 bases between the germline ends. CDR1 is SEHNR, CDR2 FQNEAQ, per germline (reference sequence). The CDR3 sequence is 14 residues long. CDR3 bases: TGTGCCAGCAGCCAGACAGTTCAGGGGGAAAAACTGTTTTTT. Encoded protein: CASSQTVQGEKLFF.

This clone was observed a handful of times. The rearrangement joins TRBV11-2 to TRBJ1-1; no definite D call. CDR3 length: 13 amino acids. CDR1 SGHAT and CDR2 FQNNGV come from the germline V gene. V dropped 4 bases and J dropped 0 bases, with 6 bases sitting between them. As DNA, the CDR3 is TGTGCCAGCAGCTCTGAGATGAACACTGAAGCTTTCTTT. This translates into CASSSEMNTEAFF.

The V and J genes are TRBV7-9 and TRBJ2-7; 10 bases match TRBD2. V trimming: 5 bases; J trimming: 7 bases; junction bases outside the gene matches: 11. CDR3 length: 15 amino acids. Germline assignment: CDR1 SEHNR and CDR2 FQNEAQ (reference sequence). The CDR3 spells CASSPSAGGPREQYF. Written as DNA, the CDR3 is TGTGCCAGCAGCCCTTCAGCGGGAGGGCCTCGGGAGCAGTACTTC.

This chain connects TRBV4-1 to TRBJ1-4; the D is unclear. V dropped 0 bases and J dropped 6 bases, with 14 bases sitting between them. Germline V gene data show CDR1 as MGHRA and CDR2 as YSYEKL. This CDR3 contains 16 residues. The CDR3 DNA reads TGCGCCAGCAGCCAAGATAGGACCACTCGCGATGAAAAACTGTTTTTT. Encoded protein: CASSQDRTTRDEKLFF.

The CDR3 is CASSPKGGYTF. Written as DNA, the CDR3 is TGTGCCAGCAGTCCTAAGGGCGGCTACACCTTC. The V call is TRBV7-2, the J call TRBJ1-2; unclear D gene. Trimming left V 6 bases short and J 8 bases short, with 10 bases between. The CDR3 runs to 11 residues. Germline V gives CDR1 SGHTA, CDR2 FQGNSA.

This clone has a handful of counts. The chain combines TRBV19 with TRBJ1-6; D perhaps matches TRBD1 (5 bases). From germline, CDR1 is LNHDA and CDR2 SQIVND (reference sequence). V dropped 2 bases and J dropped 0 bases, with 8 bases sitting between them. This CDR3 region has 16 residues. The CDR3 bases are TGTGCCAGTAGTATAAGGGGAAACTCCTATAATTCACCCCTCCACTTT. Amino acid sequence: CASSIRGNSYNSPLHF.

The J gene is TRBJ2-1, the V gene TRBV6-5, with 10 bases identical to TRBD2. CDR3 length: 14 amino acids. V was clipped by 7 bases and J by 6 bases; unmatched bases: 6. In germline, CDR1 is MNHEY, CDR2 SVGAGI. The CDR3 sequence is CASTPSGSTNEQFF. The CDR3 region has the DNA TGTGCCAGCACACCTAGCGGGAGTACCAATGAGCAGTTCTTC.